The clone carrying this T cell receptor beta chain has just a few counts. The target antigen is unknown. With a J-beta primer mix and a sample-barcoded 5' primer, a second PCR ran about 6 to 11 cycles. Each CDR3 protein gets one entry after TCRdb re-called the 5' RACE reads with MiXCR. Of about 940,000 distinct CDR3 sequences in the sample, about 44% were seen once. This sample was included in a study of blood T cells in healthy people across ages. In germline, CDR1 is MGHRA, CDR2 YSYEKL. V was trimmed by 0 bases and J by 7 bases, leaving 16 bases between them. The length of the CDR3 is 15 residues. Study results and caveats: The lack of PBMC sorting stopped any conclusive naive versus antigen-experienced comparison.

The chain carries TRBV4-1 and TRBJ2-7, with D maybe TRBD2 (5 bases). The receptor was isolated from a man aged 25 to 40 in good health. Specimen: blood. CDR3 nucleotide sequence: TGCGCCAGCAGCCAAGATGAAGGAGGATCTCGGGAGCAGTACTTC. Translation gives CASSQDEGGSREQYF.